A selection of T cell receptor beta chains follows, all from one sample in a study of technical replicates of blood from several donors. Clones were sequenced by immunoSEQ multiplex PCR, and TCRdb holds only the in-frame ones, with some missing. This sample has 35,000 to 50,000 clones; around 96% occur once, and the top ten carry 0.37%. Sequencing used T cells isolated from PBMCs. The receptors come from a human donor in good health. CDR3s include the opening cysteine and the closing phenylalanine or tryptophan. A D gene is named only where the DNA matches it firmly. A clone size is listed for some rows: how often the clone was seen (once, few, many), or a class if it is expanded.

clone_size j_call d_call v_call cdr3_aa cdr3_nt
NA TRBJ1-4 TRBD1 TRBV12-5 CASGLGTGDGEKLFF TGTGCTAGTGGTTTGGGAACAGGGGATGGGGAAAAGCTGTTTTTT
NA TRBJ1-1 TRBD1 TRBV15 CATSRAGQGVTEAFF TGTGCCACCAGCAGGGCAGGACAGGGGGTCACTGAAGCTTTCTTT
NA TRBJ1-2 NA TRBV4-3 CASSRQGSPSYGYTF TGCGCCAGCAGTAGGCAGGGGTCCCCCTCCTATGGCTACACCTTC
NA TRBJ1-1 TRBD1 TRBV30 CAWSVLWDRGRTEAFF TGTGCCTGGAGTGTACTCTGGGACAGGGGCAGAACTGAAGCTTTCTTT
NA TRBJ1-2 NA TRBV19 CASSIPGISGYTF TGTGCCAGTAGTATCCCCGGGATAAGCGGCTACACCTTC
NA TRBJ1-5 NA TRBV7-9 CASSPGEAQPQHF TGTGCCAGCAGCCCAGGGGAAGCTCAGCCCCAGCATTTT
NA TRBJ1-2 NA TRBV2 CASSGQSPYGYTF TGTGCCAGCAGTGGACAGAGTCCCTATGGCTACACCTTC
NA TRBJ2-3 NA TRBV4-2 CASSHIGEAHTDTQYF TGTGCCAGCAGCCATATAGGGGAGGCCCACACAGATACGCAGTATTTT
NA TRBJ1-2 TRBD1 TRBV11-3 CASSPSPGTGSAYGYTF TGTGCCAGCAGCCCCTCTCCCGGGACAGGGTCCGCCTATGGCTACACCTTC
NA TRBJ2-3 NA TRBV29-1 CSVGGGQFTDTQYF TGCAGCGTTGGCGGCGGACAGTTCACAGATACGCAGTATTTT
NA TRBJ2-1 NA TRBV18 CASSPPVSQGDDEQFF TGTGCCAGCTCACCACCGGTATCACAGGGAGATGATGAGCAGTTCTTC
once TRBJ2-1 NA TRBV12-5 CASGSLDYPYNEQFF TGTGCTAGTGGTTCCCTCGACTACCCGTACAATGAGCAGTTCTTC
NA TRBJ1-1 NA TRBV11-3 CASSAAREVTEAFF TGTGCCAGCAGCGCGGCAAGGGAGGTGACTGAAGCTTTCTTT
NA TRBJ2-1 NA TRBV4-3 CASSQEEDNEQFF TGCGCCAGCAGCCAAGAGGAGGACAATGAGCAGTTCTTC
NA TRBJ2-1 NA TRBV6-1 CACQQRISSYNEQFF TGTGCCTGCCAGCAGCGAATCAGCTCCTACAATGAGCAGTTCTTC
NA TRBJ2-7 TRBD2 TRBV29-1 CSAGEGEQYF TGCAGCGCGGGGGAGGGCGAGCAGTACTTC
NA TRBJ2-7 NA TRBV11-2 CASSLARDEQYF TGTGCCAGCAGCTTAGCCAGGGACGAGCAGTACTTC
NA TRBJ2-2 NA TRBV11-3 CASSSPPGNTGELFF TGTGCCAGCAGCTCCCCCCCGGGGAACACCGGGGAGCTGTTTTTT
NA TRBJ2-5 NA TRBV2 CASSDYIPNETQYF TGTGCCAGCAGTGACTATATCCCCAACGAGACCCAGTACTTC
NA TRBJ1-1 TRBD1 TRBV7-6 CASSFNRQGGEAFF TGTGCCAGCAGCTTCAATCGGCAGGGGGGTGAAGCTTTCTTT
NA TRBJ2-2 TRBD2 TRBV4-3 CASITTQTSGSTVGELFF TGCGCCAGCATCACAACCCAAACTAGCGGGAGTACCGTCGGGGAGCTGTTTTTT
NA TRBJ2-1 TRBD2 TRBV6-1 CASSEWTSGIGNEQFF TGTGCCAGCAGTGAATGGACTAGCGGGATAGGAAATGAGCAGTTCTTC
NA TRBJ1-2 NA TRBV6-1 CASSRTANYGYTF TGTGCCAGCAGCAGGACAGCTAACTATGGCTACACCTTC
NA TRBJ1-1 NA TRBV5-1 CASSFGGENTEAFF TGCGCCAGCAGCTTCGGAGGGGAGAACACTGAAGCTTTCTTT
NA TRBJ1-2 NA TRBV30 CAWSPEAGGYTF TGTGCCTGGAGTCCAGAGGCGGGTGGCTACACCTTC
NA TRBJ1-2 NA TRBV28 CASSLRPLIKQGYGYTF TGTGCCAGCAGTTTAAGACCCCTTATTAAGCAGGGCTATGGCTACACCTTC
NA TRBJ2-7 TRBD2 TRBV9 CASSVAAGGGYEQYF TGTGCCAGCAGCGTAGCTGCGGGAGGGGGATACGAGCAGTACTTC
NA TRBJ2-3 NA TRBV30 CAWTHSTDTQYF TGTGCCTGGACACACAGCACAGATACGCAGTATTTT
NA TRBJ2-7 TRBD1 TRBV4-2 CASSQDTQGAYEQYF TGTGCCAGCAGCCAAGATACCCAGGGGGCCTACGAGCAGTACTTC
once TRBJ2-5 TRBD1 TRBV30 CAWSLDRFQETQYF TGTGCCTGGTCTCTGGACAGGTTTCAAGAGACCCAGTACTTC
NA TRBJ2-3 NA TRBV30 CAWSVSGTQYF TGTGCCTGGAGTGTCTCGGGTACGCAGTATTTT
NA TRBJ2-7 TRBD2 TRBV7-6 CASSLTSGRAQEQYF TGTGCCAGCAGCCTGACTAGCGGGAGGGCTCAAGAGCAGTACTTC
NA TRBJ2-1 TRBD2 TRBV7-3 CASSYRLAGADEQFF TGTGCCAGCAGCTATCGACTAGCGGGAGCCGATGAGCAGTTCTTC
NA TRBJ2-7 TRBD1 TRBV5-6 CASSLRQGAVFYEQYF TGTGCCAGCAGCTTACGACAGGGGGCCGTTTTTTACGAGCAGTACTTC
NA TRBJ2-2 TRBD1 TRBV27 CASSTGQGATGELFF TGTGCCAGCTCAACTGGTCAGGGGGCAACCGGGGAGCTGTTTTTT
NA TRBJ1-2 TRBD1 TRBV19 CASSETGVLLYGYTF TGTGCCAGTAGTGAGACAGGGGTGCTTCTCTATGGCTACACCTTC
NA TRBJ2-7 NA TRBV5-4 CASSPPGGGRIYEQYF TGTGCCAGCAGCCCCCCCGGGGGCGGGAGAATCTACGAGCAGTACTTC